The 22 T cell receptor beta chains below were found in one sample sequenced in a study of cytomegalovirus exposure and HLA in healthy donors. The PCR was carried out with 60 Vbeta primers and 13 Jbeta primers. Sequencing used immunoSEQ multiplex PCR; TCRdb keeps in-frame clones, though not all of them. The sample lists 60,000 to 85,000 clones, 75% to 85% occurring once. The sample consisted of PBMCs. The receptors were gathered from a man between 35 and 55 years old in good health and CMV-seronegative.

The CDR3: CASSTTSGGQETQYF. The CDR3 DNA follows: TGTGCCAGCAGTACGACTAGCGGGGGGCAAGAGACCCAGTACTTC. V is TRBV5-4 and J is TRBJ2-5; 13 bases align to TRBD2. V lost 5 bases to trimming and J lost 2 bases; unmatched junction nucleotides: 3. CDR3 length: 15 residues. Germline V gene data show CDR1 as SGHNT and CDR2 as YYREEE (reference sequence).

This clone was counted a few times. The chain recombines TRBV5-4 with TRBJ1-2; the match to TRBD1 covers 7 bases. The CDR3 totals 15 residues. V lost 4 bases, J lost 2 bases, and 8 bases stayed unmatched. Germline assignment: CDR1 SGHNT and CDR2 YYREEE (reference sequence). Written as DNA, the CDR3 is TGTGCCAGCAGCACGCCGGGACAGCCGAACTATGGCTACACCTTC. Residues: CASSTPGQPNYGYTF.

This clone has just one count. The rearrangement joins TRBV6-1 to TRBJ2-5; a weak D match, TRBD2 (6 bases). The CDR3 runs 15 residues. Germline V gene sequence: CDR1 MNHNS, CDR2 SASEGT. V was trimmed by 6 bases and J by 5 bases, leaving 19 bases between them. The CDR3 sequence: CASRSGGRWRETQYF. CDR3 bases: TGTGCCAGCAGGTCCGGGGGTAGGTGGCGGGAGACCCAGTACTTC.

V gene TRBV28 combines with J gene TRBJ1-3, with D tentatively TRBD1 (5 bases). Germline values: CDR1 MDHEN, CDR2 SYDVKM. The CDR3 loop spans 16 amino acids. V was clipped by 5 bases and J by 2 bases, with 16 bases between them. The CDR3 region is CASSPASDKAGNTIYF. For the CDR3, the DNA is TGTGCCAGCAGTCCCGCCTCGGACAAGGCTGGAAACACCATATATTTT.

The DNA for the CDR3 is TGCGCCAGCAGCTTTGGACAGGCGGGAGGAAACACCATATATTTT. Amino acid sequence: CASSFGQAGGNTIYF. The gene calls are TRBV5-1 and TRBJ1-3; 7 nucleotides line up with TRBD1. Germline lookup yields CDR1 SGHRS and CDR2 YFSETQ. There are 15 residues in the CDR3. The V and J ends lost 2 bases and 4 bases, in that order; junction bases with no gene match: 6.

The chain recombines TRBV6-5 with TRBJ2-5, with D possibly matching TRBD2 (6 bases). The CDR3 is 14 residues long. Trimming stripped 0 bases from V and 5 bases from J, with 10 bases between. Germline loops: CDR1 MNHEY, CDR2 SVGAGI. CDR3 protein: CASSYSEGGETQYF. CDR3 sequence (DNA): TGTGCCAGCAGTTACTCGGAGGGCGGGGAGACCCAGTACTTC.

The chain's CDR3 is CASSTNRVHEQYF. In DNA, the CDR3 is TGTGCCAGCAGCACAAACAGGGTCCACGAGCAGTACTTC. The chain recombines TRBV11-3 with TRBJ2-7; D may be TRBD1 (6 bases). This CDR3 is 13 amino acids long. V dropped 5 bases and J dropped 5 bases, with 13 bases sitting between them. The germline CDR1 and CDR2 sequences are SGHNT and YENEEA.

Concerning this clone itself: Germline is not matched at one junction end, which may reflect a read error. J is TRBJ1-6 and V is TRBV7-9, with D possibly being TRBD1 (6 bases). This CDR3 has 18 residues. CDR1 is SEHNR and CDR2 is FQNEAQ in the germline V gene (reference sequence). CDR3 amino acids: CSSSLGYRVANSNSPLHF. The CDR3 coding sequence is TGTTCCAGCAGCTTAGGTTACAGGGTGGCAAACTCTAATTCACCCCTCCACTTT.

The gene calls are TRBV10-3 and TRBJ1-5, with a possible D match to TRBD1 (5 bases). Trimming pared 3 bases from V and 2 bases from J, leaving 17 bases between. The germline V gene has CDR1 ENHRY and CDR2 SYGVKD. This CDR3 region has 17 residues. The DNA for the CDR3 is TGTGCCATCAGTGAAAACCAGGGAGGTCGCGGCAATCAGCCCCAGCATTTT. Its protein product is CAISENQGGRGNQPQHF.

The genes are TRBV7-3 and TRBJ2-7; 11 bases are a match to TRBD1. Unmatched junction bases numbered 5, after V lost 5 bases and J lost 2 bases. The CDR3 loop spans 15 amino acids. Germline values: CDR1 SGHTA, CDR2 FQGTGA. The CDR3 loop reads CASSPGTGGTYEQYF. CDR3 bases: TGTGCCAGCAGCCCTGGGACAGGGGGAACCTACGAGCAGTACTTC.

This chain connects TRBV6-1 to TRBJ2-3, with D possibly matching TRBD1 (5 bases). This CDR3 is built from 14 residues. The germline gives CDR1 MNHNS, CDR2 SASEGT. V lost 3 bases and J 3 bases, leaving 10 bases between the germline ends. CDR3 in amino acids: CASSDYDRTDTQYF. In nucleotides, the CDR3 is TGTGCCAGCAGTGATTACGACAGAACAGATACGCAGTATTTT.

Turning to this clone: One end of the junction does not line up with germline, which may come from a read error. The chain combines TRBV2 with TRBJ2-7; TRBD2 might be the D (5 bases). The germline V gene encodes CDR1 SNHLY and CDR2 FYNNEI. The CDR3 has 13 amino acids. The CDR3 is CASSEGERRIRLF. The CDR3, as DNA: TGTGCCAGCAGTGAAGGGGAGCGGAGGATACGGCTCTTC.

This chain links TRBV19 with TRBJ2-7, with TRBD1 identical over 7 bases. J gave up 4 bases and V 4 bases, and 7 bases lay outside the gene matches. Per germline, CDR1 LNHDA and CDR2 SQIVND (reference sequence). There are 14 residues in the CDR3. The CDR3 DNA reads TGTGCCAGTAGTACCTATACAGGGGATTACGAGCAGTACTTC. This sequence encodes CASSTYTGDYEQYF. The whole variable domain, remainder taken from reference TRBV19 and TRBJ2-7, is DGGITQSPKYLFRKEGQNVTLSCEQNLNHDAMYWYRQDPGQGLRLIYYSQIVNDFQKGDIAEGYSVSREKKESFPLTVTSAQKNPTAFYLCASSTYTGDYEQYFGPGTRLTVT.

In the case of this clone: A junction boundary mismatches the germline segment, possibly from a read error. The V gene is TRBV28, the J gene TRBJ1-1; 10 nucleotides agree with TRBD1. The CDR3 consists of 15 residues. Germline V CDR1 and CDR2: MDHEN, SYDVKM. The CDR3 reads CSSSLRTGGYTEAFF. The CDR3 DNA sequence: TGTTCCAGCAGTTTAAGGACAGGGGGATACACTGAAGCTTTCTTT.

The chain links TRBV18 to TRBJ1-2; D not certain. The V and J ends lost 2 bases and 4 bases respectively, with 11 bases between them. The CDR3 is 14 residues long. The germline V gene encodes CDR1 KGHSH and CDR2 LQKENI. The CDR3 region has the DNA TGTGCCAGCTCACCATCGGAGGATATCTATGGCTACACCTTC. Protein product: CASSPSEDIYGYTF.

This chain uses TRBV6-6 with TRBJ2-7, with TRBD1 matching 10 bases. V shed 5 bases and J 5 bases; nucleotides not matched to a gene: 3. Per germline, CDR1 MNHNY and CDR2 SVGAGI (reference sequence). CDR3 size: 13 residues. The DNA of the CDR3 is TGTGCCAGCAGTAGACAGGGGGCCCACGAGCAGTACTTC. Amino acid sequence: CASSRQGAHEQYF.

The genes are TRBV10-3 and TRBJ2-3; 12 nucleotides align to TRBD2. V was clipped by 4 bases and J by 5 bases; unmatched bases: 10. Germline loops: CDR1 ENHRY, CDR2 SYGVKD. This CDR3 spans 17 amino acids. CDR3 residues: CAISGLAGGPSEDTQYF. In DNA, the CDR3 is TGTGCCATCAGTGGTCTAGCGGGGGGGCCGAGTGAAGATACGCAGTATTTT.

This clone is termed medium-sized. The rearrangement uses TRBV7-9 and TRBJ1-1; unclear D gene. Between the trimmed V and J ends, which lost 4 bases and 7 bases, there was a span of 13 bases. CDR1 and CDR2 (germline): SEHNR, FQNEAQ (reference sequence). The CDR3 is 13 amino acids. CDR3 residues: CASSSRGPYEAFF. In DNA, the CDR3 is TGTGCCAGCAGCTCCCGCGGGCCCTATGAAGCTTTCTTT.

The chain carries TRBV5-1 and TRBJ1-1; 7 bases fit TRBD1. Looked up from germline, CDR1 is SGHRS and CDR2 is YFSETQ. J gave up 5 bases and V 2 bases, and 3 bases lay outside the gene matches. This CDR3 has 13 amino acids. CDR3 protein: CASSLTGETEAFF. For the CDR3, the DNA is TGCGCCAGCAGCTTAACAGGGGAGACTGAAGCTTTCTTT.

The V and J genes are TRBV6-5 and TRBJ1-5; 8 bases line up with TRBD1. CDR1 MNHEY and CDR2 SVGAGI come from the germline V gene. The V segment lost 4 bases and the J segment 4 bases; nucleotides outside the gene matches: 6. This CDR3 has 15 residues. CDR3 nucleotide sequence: TGTGCCAGCAGTTTCGACACAGGGGGGAATCAGCCCCAGCATTTT. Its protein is CASSFDTGGNQPQHF.

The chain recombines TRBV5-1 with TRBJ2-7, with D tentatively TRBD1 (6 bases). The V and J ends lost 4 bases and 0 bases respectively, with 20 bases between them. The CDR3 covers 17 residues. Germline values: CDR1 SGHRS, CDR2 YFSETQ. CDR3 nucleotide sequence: TGCGCCAGCAGCGGAGGTCCGGGACAACTGAGCTCCTACGAGCAGTACTTC. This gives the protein CASSGGPGQLSSYEQYF.

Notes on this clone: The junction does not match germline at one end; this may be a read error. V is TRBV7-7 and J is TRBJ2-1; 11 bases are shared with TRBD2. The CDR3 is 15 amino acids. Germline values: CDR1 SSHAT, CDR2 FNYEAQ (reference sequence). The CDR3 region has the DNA TGTGCTAGCAGCTCAAGACTAGCGGGGACGAATGAGCAGTTCTTC. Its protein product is CASSSRLAGTNEQFF.